The 30 T cell receptor beta chains below were found in one sample sequenced in a study of blood T cell repertoires in COVID-19. Measured with immunoSEQ multiplex PCR; TCRdb has only the in-frame clones, and not every one. The sample holds tens of thousands of clones, 82% seen once. The sequencing input was peripheral blood. These receptors all come from a woman at least 80 years old with acute or convalescent COVID-19.

The V gene is TRBV12-5, the J gene TRBJ2-7; D call uncertain. The CDR3 sequence is 14 residues long. In germline, CDR1 is LGHNT, CDR2 FRNRAP. The ends were cut back, 3 bases at V and 3 bases at J, with 12 bases in the middle. The CDR3 DNA is TGTGCTAGTGGTTTTGACACCGGCCTCTACGAGCAGTACTTC. It encodes CASGFDTGLYEQYF.

The DNA of the CDR3 is TGTGCCAGCAGGGCCCCGGGAAATGAGCAGTTCTTC. Translation gives CASRAPGNEQFF. The rearrangement links TRBV5-4 to TRBJ2-1, with TRBD2 as a possible D gene (5 bases). Germline CDR1 and CDR2: SGHNT and YYREEE (reference sequence). Trimming cost V 5 bases and J 7 bases, with 10 bases left between them. The length of the CDR3 is 12 residues. Full variable domain (outside the CDR3, taken from reference TRBV5-4 and TRBJ2-1): ETGVTQSPTHLIKTRGQQVTLRCSSQSGHNTVSWYQQALGQGPQFIFQYYREEENGRGNFPPRFSGLQFPNYSSELNVNALELDDSALYLCASRAPGNEQFFGPGTRLTVL.

This chain uses TRBV9 with TRBJ1-1, with D maybe TRBD1 (6 bases). Trimming cost V 0 bases and J 11 bases, with 17 bases left between them. Germline CDR1 reads SGDLS; CDR2 reads YYNGEE. The CDR3 spans 14 residues. The CDR3 DNA is TGTGCCAGCAGCGTAGATCGTGGGGGCTGGGGGGCTTTCTTT. This gives the protein CASSVDRGGWGAFF.

The genes are TRBV15 and TRBJ1-4, with TRBD1 matching 8 bases. This CDR3 is built from 15 residues. V shed 2 bases and J 11 bases; nucleotides not matched to a gene: 10. In germline, CDR1 is LNHNV, CDR2 YYDKDF (reference sequence). The CDR3 coding sequence is TGTGCCACCAGCAGATACCCCGAACAGGGGGGTAAACTGTTTTTT. Translated, it gives CATSRYPEQGGKLFF.

This chain joins TRBV30 and TRBJ1-2; TRBD1 matches at 7 bases. Germline assignment: CDR1 GTSNPN and CDR2 SVGIG (reference sequence). This CDR3 has 13 amino acids. V trimming: 4 bases; J trimming: 5 bases; junction bases outside the gene matches: 7. This chain's CDR3 is CAWKGRQGYGYTF. In DNA form, the CDR3 reads TGTGCCTGGAAGGGCCGACAGGGTTATGGCTACACCTTC.

V gene TRBV2 combines with J gene TRBJ2-7; D is unresolved. There are 13 residues in the CDR3. Germline CDR1 and CDR2: SNHLY and FYNNEI. V was pared by 7 bases and J by 3 bases, with 13 bases between. The CDR3 bases are TGTGCCAGCAATTCCCTAGTCGGCTACGAGCAGTACTTC. Amino acid sequence: CASNSLVGYEQYF.

The V call is TRBV14, the J call TRBJ1-2; 12 bases match TRBD1. Germline CDR1 reads SGHDN; CDR2 reads FVKESK. CDR3 length equals 16 residues. J lost 5 bases, V lost 4 bases, and 8 bases had no gene match. This CDR3 reads CASSLAGTGGLYGYTF. In DNA form, the CDR3 reads TGTGCCAGCAGCCTCGCCGGGACAGGGGGCCTTTATGGCTACACCTTC.

The V call is TRBV7-2, the J call TRBJ2-3; D gene uncertain. V was trimmed by 0 bases and J by 1 base, leaving 5 bases between them. CDR1 is SGHTA, CDR2 FQGNSA, per germline. This CDR3 is 14 amino acids long. Here the CDR3 DNA reads TGTGCCAGCAGCTTAGCCGAGGGCACAGATACGCAGTATTTT. It is translated as CASSLAEGTDTQYF.

This chain joins TRBV12-3 or TRBV12-4 and TRBJ1-2, with 9 bases that match TRBD1. V lost 5 bases and J lost 6; bases outside the gene matches: 4. The CDR3 sequence is 13 residues long. CDR3 sequence (DNA): TGTGCCAGCAGTCCAAACAGGGGGCATGGCTACACCTTC. This encodes CASSPNRGHGYTF.

The gene calls are TRBV5-1 and TRBJ2-7; a weak D match, TRBD2 (5 bases). Trimming shortened V by 0 bases and J by 4 bases, and 11 bases separated the two germline ends. CDR3 length equals 14 residues. In germline, CDR1 is SGHRS, CDR2 YFSETQ. This CDR3 is CASSLGTSFYEQYF. DNA for the CDR3: TGCGCCAGCAGCTTGGGGACTTCATTTTACGAGCAGTACTTC.

The rearrangement joins TRBV6-1 to TRBJ2-2; D is uncertain. V lost 6 bases and J 7 bases, leaving 12 bases between the germline ends. The CDR3 loop spans 13 amino acids. Germline CDR1 is MNHNS and CDR2 is SASEGT. CDR3 sequence: CASSKPSSGELFF. The CDR3 coding sequence is TGTGCCAGCAGCAAACCCTCTAGCGGGGAGCTGTTTTTT.

The V call is TRBV18, the J call TRBJ1-1; TRBD1 aligns across 10 bases. This CDR3 is built from 14 residues. In germline, CDR1 is KGHSH, CDR2 LQKENI. With V trimmed by 4 bases and J by 1 base, 0 bases remained unmatched. CDR3 nucleotide sequence: TGTGCCAGCTCACGGGACAGGGGGAACACTGAAGCTTTCTTT. It specifies CASSRDRGNTEAFF.

This clone was counted between two and nine times. This sequence joins TRBV5-1 and TRBJ2-7; 9 nucleotides line up with TRBD1. The CDR3 runs 15 residues. Germline CDR1 reads SGHRS; CDR2 reads YFSETQ. Germline trimming cut 0 bases from V and 5 bases from J; bases unmatched to any gene: 6. CDR3 nucleotide sequence: TGCGCCAGCAGCTTGGTGGGACAGGGTGTCGACGAGCAGTACTTC. This codes for CASSLVGQGVDEQYF.

This clone showed up just a few times. The chain couples TRBV7-2 to TRBJ1-2; 8 positions match TRBD1. Germline lookup yields CDR1 SGHTA and CDR2 FQGNSA. The CDR3 sequence is 14 residues long. V dropped 0 bases and J dropped 6; count of bases not matched to a gene: 3. The CDR3 reads CASSLAVTGDGYTF. CDR3 nucleotide sequence: TGTGCCAGCAGCTTAGCAGTGACAGGGGATGGCTACACCTTC.

The rearrangement uses TRBV19 and TRBJ1-4; tentative D call: TRBD1 (5 bases). Germline CDR1 and CDR2: LNHDA and SQIVND (reference sequence). This CDR3 spans 15 amino acids. Trimming shortened V by 5 bases and J by 8 bases, and 18 bases separated the two germline ends. CDR3 DNA: TGTGCCAGTAGTTCACTGGGGCAAGGGAACGAAAAACTGTTTTTT. It is translated as CASSSLGQGNEKLFF.

This clone was seen once. The chain links TRBV6-5 to TRBJ1-3; TRBD1 agrees at 10 bases. This CDR3 spans 15 amino acids. Trimming removed 4 bases from V and 1 base from J; junction bases left unmatched: 1. CDR1 and CDR2 from the germline V gene are MNHEY and SVGAGI. CDR3 nucleotides: TGTGCCAGCAGTTCGGGACAGGGGTCTGGAAACACCATATATTTT. It is translated as CASSSGQGSGNTIYF.

The CDR3 loop reads CASSTGLAGAIISYNEQFF. The DNA for the CDR3 is TGCGCCAGCAGCACCGGACTAGCGGGGGCTATAATCTCCTACAATGAGCAGTTCTTC. The V gene is TRBV5-1, the J gene TRBJ2-1; TRBD2 aligns across 13 bases. CDR3 size: 19 residues. Germline lookup yields CDR1 SGHRS and CDR2 YFSETQ. V was clipped by 4 bases and J by 0 bases; unmatched bases: 10.

The chain links TRBV24-1 to TRBJ2-2, with D possibly TRBD1 on 5 matching bases. The germline CDR1 and CDR2 sequences are KGHDR and SFDVKD. Trimming shortened V by 4 bases and J by 6 bases, and 11 bases separated the two germline ends. This CDR3 is 14 amino acids long. The CDR3 sequence: CATSENSRAGELFF. CDR3 bases: TGTGCCACCAGTGAAAACAGCAGGGCCGGGGAGCTGTTTTTT.

J is TRBJ2-1 and V is TRBV30; 14 bases are shared with TRBD2. V shed 3 bases and J 4 bases; nucleotides not matched to a gene: 11. This CDR3 is 18 amino acids long. The germline V gene encodes CDR1 GTSNPN and CDR2 SVGIG (reference sequence). CDR3 bases: TGTGCCTGGAGCTCCGGGACTAGCGGGAGAGGGGGTTACAATGAGCAGTTCTTC. Its translation is CAWSSGTSGRGGYNEQFF.

This clone was detected a few times. This chain links TRBV7-2 with TRBJ1-6; 8 positions match TRBD1. V was pared by 5 bases and J by 9 bases, with 9 bases of the junction left unmatched. From germline, CDR1 is SGHTA and CDR2 FQGNSA. The CDR3 contains 15 residues. The CDR3 DNA is TGTGCCAGCAGCCCCGGCGGACAGGGAGTTTCACCCCTCCACTTT. Protein sequence: CASSPGGQGVSPLHF.

The chain combines TRBV7-2 with TRBJ2-5, with 14 positions matching TRBD2. Germline V gene lookup returns CDR1 SGHTA and CDR2 FQGNSA. The CDR3 contains 17 residues. Trimming cost V 1 base and J 4 bases; bases outside gene matches: 5. The chain's CDR3 is CASSLGLAGGPGETQYF. The CDR3 coding sequence is TGTGCCAGCAGCTTAGGACTAGCGGGAGGGCCGGGAGAGACCCAGTACTTC. The full variable domain, its missing parts supplied by reference TRBV7-2 and TRBJ2-5, is GAGVSQSPSNKVTEKGKDVELRCDPISGHTALYWYRQSLGQGLEFLIYFQGNSAPDKSGLPSDRFSAERTGGSVSTLTIQRTQQEDSAVYLCASSLGLAGGPGETQYFGPGTRLLVL.

The genes are TRBV27 and TRBJ2-1; perhaps TRBD2 as D (6 bases). V gave up 3 bases and J gave up 6 bases, with 12 bases separating them. The CDR3 is 14 amino acids. Germline V gene lookup returns CDR1 MNHEY and CDR2 SMNVEV (reference sequence). CDR3 DNA: TGTGCCAGCAGTTTGACCGGAGGGGCCAATGAGCAGTTCTTC. Its protein product is CASSLTGGANEQFF.

The chain combines TRBV2 with TRBJ2-1, with 11 bases fitting TRBD2. J lost 6 bases, V lost 6 bases, and 10 bases had no gene match. This CDR3 is built from 16 residues. Per the germline V gene, CDR1 is SNHLY and CDR2 is FYNNEI. CDR3 sequence reads: CASSIRLAGSFNEQFF. DNA of the CDR3: TGTGCCAGCAGCATCAGACTAGCGGGGAGTTTCAATGAGCAGTTCTTC.

V is TRBV5-4 and J is TRBJ1-4, with D maybe TRBD1 (6 bases). Germline loops: CDR1 SGHNT, CDR2 YYREEE (reference sequence). The CDR3 covers 14 residues. V was clipped by 1 base and J by 7 bases, with 11 bases between them. In nucleotides, the CDR3 is TGTGCCAGCAGCTTGTGGTCACAGGGTGAAAAACTGTTTTTT. Amino acid sequence: CASSLWSQGEKLFF.

This clone appeared once. V and J are TRBV27 and TRBJ2-7; 11 bases are a match to TRBD2. From germline, CDR1 is MNHEY and CDR2 SMNVEV (reference sequence). CDR3 length: 15 residues. The V gene end was trimmed by 5 bases and the J gene end by 7 bases; junction bases not matched to a gene: 10. This chain's CDR3 is CASSPPLAGEDEQYF. For the CDR3, the DNA is TGTGCCAGCAGTCCACCACTAGCGGGAGAGGATGAGCAGTACTTC.

This chain uses TRBV2 with TRBJ2-1, with 8 bases fitting TRBD1. The CDR3 is 14 residues long. Germline trimming cut 3 bases from V and 6 bases from J; bases unmatched to any gene: 4. Germline V CDR1 and CDR2: SNHLY, FYNNEI. CDR3 sequence (DNA): TGTGCCAGCAGTGACGGACAGGGAATCAATGAGCAGTTCTTC. It yields the protein CASSDGQGINEQFF.

The chain employs TRBV5-4 and TRBJ2-7; 8 nucleotides match TRBD2. CDR1 and CDR2 from the germline V gene are SGHNT and YYREEE (reference sequence). Germline trimming cut 4 bases from V and 3 bases from J; bases unmatched to any gene: 6. The CDR3 has 14 amino acids. CDR3 coding DNA: TGTGCCAGCAGCCCTGGCGGGGGGCGCTACGAGCAGTACTTC. Its protein is CASSPGGGRYEQYF.

The CDR3 sequence is CASGLDSGSGQPQHF. CDR3 coding DNA: TGTGCTAGTGGTTTGGATTCAGGGTCGGGTCAGCCCCAGCATTTT. This chain uses TRBV12-5 with TRBJ1-5; TRBD1 is a possible D gene (5 bases). CDR1 is LGHNT, CDR2 FRNRAP, per germline. The CDR3 consists of 15 residues. Trimming left V 1 base short and J 6 bases short, with 13 bases between.

The CDR3 region has the DNA TGTGCCAGCAGCTTGGTCGGGGGGCAGTCCTACGAGCAGTACTTC. Its translation is CASSLVGGQSYEQYF. The chain joins TRBV5-4 to TRBJ2-7, with TRBD2 as a possible D gene (7 bases). Trimming left V 0 bases short and J 1 base short, with 11 bases between. Germline V lookup: CDR1 SGHNT, CDR2 YYREEE (reference sequence). This CDR3 region has 15 residues.

The genes are TRBV27 and TRBJ2-7; 14 bases are a match to TRBD2. This CDR3 contains 18 residues. Germline V gene lookup returns CDR1 MNHEY and CDR2 SMNVEV (reference sequence). Unmatched junction bases numbered 7, after V lost 3 bases and J lost 0 bases. The CDR3 protein is CASSLTSGRAPASYEQYF. The CDR3 nucleotides read TGTGCCAGCAGTTTGACTAGCGGGAGGGCCCCGGCCTCCTACGAGCAGTACTTC.